Below, one TCR beta chain is given with its context. These data originate in a study of CD8+ T cells in alopecia areata. Sorting of CD4+ cells into CD25+CD127- cells (for about five patients) was performed. CDR1 and CDR2 (germline): SGHNT, YYREEE (reference sequence). Trimming took 4 bases from V and 4 from J; bases not matched to a gene: 4. The CDR3 loop spans 13 amino acids. Reverse transcribed after extraction, RNA yielded cDNA as the sequencing template. TCRdb's table, derived via immunoSEQ multiplex PCR, lists solely in-frame clones and lacks some. The data hold 30,000 to 40,000 clones, with nearly 55% observed a single time.

The sequencing input was CD4+ Tregs sorted from blood. The genes are TRBV5-4 and TRBJ1-2, with TRBD1 matching 7 bases. This receptor was identified in a human donor with alopecia areata. For the CDR3, the DNA is TGTGCCAGCAGCGACGGGACAGCCTATGGCTACACCTTC. This codes for CASSDGTAYGYTF.